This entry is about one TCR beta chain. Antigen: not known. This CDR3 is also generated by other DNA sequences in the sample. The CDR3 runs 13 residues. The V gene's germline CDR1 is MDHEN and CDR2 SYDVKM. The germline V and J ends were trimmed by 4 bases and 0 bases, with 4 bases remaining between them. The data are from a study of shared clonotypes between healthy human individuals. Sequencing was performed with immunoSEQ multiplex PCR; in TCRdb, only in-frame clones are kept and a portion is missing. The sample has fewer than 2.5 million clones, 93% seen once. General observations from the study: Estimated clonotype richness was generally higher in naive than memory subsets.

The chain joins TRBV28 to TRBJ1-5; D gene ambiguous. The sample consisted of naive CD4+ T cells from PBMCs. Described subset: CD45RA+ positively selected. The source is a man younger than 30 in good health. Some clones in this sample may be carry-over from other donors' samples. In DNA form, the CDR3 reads TGTGCCAGCAGTTCTTCTAGCAATCAGCCCCAGCATTTT. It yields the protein CASSSSSNQPQHF.